A selection of T cell receptor beta chains follows, all from one sample in a study of shared clonotypes between healthy human individuals. The data were produced by immunoSEQ multiplex PCR, yet TCRdb's version contains in-frame clones alone and is incomplete. The sample has under 650,000 clones, about 96% seen once. Material: naive CD4+ T cells sorted from blood. The receptors stem from a woman aged 30 to 39 in good health. CDR3s include the opening cysteine and the closing phenylalanine or tryptophan. Each record gives: V gene, J gene, CDR3 protein.

TRBV19	TRBJ2-5	CASSILGARETQYF
TRBV13	TRBJ2-3	CASSLSGLGADTQYF
TRBV11-2	TRBJ2-3	CASSLVGRSTDTQYF
TRBV7-2	TRBJ1-3	CASSRWGGTGNTIYF
TRBV5-1	TRBJ1-1	CASSSGQAMNTEAFF
TRBV15	TRBJ2-6	CATSKSRLGSSGANVLTF
TRBV21-1	TRBJ2-3	CASSKAGTDTQYF
TRBV18	TRBJ2-1	CASSPGQIRHEQFF
TRBV10-1	TRBJ2-2	CASSHGHPNTGELFF
TRBV19	TRBJ1-2	CASSPGWGNYGYTF
TRBV9	TRBJ2-5	CASSSPRGGLQETQYF
TRBV11-3	TRBJ2-3	CASSLGSTSTDTQYF
TRBV12-5	TRBJ1-5	CASGFWSNHQPQHF
TRBV2	TRBJ2-3	CASSEGASGTDTQYF
TRBV7-9	TRBJ2-1	CASEGGGPYNEQFF
TRBV5-1	TRBJ2-5	CASSLSETQYF
TRBV7-9	TRBJ2-7	CASSALASGSIPREQYF
TRBV10-1	TRBJ1-2	CASSDDGYYGYTF
TRBV18	TRBJ2-3	CASSPFSRTDTQYF
TRBV2	TRBJ2-5	CASRRGSEETQYF
TRBV27	TRBJ2-7	CASNGAGADEQYF
TRBV19	TRBJ2-1	CASSIGPAAEQFF
TRBV5-1	TRBJ2-5	CASSSGLAGGQGTTETQYF
TRBV19	TRBJ1-1	CASAIDRTTEAFF
TRBV11-1	TRBJ2-1	CASSLTSGRSNEQFF
TRBV6-6	TRBJ2-7	CASSTSGTSSYEQYF
TRBV19	TRBJ1-5	CASSMIAGGEYQPQHF
TRBV27	TRBJ2-2	CASSLLGANTGELFF
TRBV28	TRBJ2-1	CASSAGLAGGLEQFF
TRBV14	TRBJ2-1	CASSPTSYNEQFF
TRBV6-5	TRBJ1-1	CASSYEGGRASAEAFF
TRBV5-1	TRBJ2-7	CASSPGDPRAYEQYF
TRBV27	TRBJ2-1	CASSLDHNEQFF